The source of this T cell receptor (beta chain) is a study of blood T cell repertoires in COVID-19. Study background: In each case, the material was cDNA or gDNA derived from T cells, B-cell-depleted T cells, or PBMCs.

As processed by the authors: Quantification of nucleated cells was approximated via reference gene primer amplification. Only in-frame clones appear in the TCRdb table, and some are missing; sequencing was by immunoSEQ multiplex PCR. From that table come the V and J calls and clone size; the DNA was used to work out D and trimming. The sample contains around 300,000 clones, approximately 90% of which appear only once. This CDR3 contains 15 residues. Germline assignment: CDR1 SEHNR and CDR2 FQNEAQ (reference sequence). With 0 bases removed from V and 6 bases from J, the gap between germline ends came to 14 bases. Recruits, aged roughly 18 to 95 years, lived in 20 to 30 US areas. Cohorts were assigned according to the clinical history that participants reported.

This TCR was recovered from a woman in her sixties or seventies in a cohort exposed to, infected with or recovered from COVID-19 (not recorded which). This sequence joins TRBV7-9 and TRBJ1-1; D gene unclear. The source material was PBMCs or T cells enriched from blood (not recorded which). CDR3 DNA sequence: TGTGCCAGCAGCTTAGCTGGCGGGGATGGGGCTGAAGCTTTCTTT. Translation: CASSLAGGDGAEAFF. Supplemented by reference TRBV7-9 and TRBJ1-1, the full variable domain reads DTGVSQNPRHKITKRGQNVTFRCDPISEHNRLYWYRQTLGQGPEFLTYFQNEAQLEKSRLLSDRFSAERPKGSFSTLEIQRTEQGDSAMYLCASSLAGGDGAEAFFGQGTRLTVV.